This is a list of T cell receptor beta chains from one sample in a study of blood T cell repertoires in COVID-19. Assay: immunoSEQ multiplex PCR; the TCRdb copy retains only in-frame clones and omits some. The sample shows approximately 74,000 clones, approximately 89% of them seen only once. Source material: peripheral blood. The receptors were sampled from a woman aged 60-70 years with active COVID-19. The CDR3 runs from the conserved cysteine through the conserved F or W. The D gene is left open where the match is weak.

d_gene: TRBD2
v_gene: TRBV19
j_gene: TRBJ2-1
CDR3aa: CASSMTRGGASYNEQFF

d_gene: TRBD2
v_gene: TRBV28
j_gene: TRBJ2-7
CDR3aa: CASSWAGLARGSYEQYF

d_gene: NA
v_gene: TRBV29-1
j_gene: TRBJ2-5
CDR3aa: CSVEIGTGWETQYF

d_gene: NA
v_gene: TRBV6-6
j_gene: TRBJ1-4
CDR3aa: CASSYGGGRGGEKLFF

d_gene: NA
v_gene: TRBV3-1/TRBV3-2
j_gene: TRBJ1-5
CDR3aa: CASSQGAAPAQPQHF

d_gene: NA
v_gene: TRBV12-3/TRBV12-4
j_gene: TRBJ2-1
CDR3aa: CASRLSSEQFF

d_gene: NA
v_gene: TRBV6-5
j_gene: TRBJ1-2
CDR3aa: CATQVGDRSYGYTF

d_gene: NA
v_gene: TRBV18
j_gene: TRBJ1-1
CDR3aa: CASSPDNVANTEAFF

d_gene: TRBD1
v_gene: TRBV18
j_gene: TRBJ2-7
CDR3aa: CASSPTGASYEQYF

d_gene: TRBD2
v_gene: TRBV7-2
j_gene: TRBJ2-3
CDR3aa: CASSSATGTRTDTQYF

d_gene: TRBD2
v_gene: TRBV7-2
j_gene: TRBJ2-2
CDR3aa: CASSSPELAGVTGELFF

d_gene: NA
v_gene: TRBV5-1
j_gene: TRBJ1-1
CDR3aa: CASSSLGDITEAFF

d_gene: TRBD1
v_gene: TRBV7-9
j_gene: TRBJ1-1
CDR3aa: CASSLAGQGAYTEAFF

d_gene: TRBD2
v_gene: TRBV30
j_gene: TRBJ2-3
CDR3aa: CAWGAKAGGTDTQYF

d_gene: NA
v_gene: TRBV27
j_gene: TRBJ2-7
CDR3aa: CASSPSPYEQYF

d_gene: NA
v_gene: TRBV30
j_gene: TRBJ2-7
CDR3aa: CAWTPRERAYEQYF

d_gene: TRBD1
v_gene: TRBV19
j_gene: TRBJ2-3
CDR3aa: CASNGWGQSSTDTQYF

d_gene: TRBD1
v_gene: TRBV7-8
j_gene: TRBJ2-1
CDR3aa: CASSRQGEGEQFF

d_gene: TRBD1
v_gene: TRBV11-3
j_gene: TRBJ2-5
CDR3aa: CASSAGGDRGLETQYF

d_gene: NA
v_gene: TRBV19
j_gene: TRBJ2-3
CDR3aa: CASKQGLSDTQYF

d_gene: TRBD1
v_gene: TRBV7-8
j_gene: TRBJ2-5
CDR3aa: CASSFTGTAATQYF

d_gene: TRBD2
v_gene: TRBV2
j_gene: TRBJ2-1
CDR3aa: CASTPDPLTSGRPYNEQFF

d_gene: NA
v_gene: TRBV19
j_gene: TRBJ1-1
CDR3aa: CASMRQPTDTEAFF

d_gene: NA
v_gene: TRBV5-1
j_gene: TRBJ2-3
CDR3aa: CASRAGQSTDTQYF